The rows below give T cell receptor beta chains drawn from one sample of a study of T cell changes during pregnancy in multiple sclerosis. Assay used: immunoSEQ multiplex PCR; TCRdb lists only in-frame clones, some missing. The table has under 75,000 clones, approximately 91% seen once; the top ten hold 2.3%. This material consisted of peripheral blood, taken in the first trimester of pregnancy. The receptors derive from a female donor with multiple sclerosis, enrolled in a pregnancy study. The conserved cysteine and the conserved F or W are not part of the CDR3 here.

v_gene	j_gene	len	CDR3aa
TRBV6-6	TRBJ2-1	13	ASSYDTGLAGQEF
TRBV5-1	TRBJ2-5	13	ASSSRLAGGETQY
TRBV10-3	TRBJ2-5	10	ATGQGGETQY
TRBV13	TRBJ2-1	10	ASSPSGNEQF
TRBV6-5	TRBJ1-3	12	ASSFGTTGNTIY
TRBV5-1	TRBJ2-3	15	ASSLWHLTPSTDTQY
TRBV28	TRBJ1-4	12	ASSLLVRVEKLF
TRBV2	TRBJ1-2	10	ASNGHNYGYT
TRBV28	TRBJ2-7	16	ASSLEGLAGVLSYEQY
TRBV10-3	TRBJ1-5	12	AISESGGRQPQH
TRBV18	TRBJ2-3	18	ASSPVPIGSGASSTDTQY
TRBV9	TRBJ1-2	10	ASSERAYGYT
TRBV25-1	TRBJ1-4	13	ASSVGTGIPEKLF
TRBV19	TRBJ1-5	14	ASSSWGGRSNQPQH
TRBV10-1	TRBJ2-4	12	ASSAQGVRDIQY
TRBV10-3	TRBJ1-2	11	AISSGTSYGYT
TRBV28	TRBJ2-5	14	ASSSGVVGGRETQY
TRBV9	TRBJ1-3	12	ASSLRSAGNTIY